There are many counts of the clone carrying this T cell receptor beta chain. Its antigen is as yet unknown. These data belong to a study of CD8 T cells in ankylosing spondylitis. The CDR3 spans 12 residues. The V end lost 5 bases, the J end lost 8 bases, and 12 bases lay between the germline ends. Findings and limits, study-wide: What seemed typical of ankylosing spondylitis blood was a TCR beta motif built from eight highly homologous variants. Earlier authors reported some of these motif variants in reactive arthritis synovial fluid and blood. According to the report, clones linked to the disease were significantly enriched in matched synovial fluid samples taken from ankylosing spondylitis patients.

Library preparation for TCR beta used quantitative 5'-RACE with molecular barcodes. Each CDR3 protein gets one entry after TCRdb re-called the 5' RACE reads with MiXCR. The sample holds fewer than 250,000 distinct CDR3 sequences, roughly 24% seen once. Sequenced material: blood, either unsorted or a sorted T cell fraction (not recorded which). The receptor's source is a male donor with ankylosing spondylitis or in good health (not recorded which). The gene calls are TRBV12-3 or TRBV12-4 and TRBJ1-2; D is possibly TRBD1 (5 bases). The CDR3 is CASSREGDGYTF. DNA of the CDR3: TGTGCCAGCAGTCGCGAAGGGGACGGCTACACCTTC.